Presented here are 32 T cell receptor beta chains from one specimen sequenced in a study of shared clonotypes between healthy human individuals. Data came from immunoSEQ multiplex PCR; TCRdb stores just in-frame clones and leaves some out. The data hold approximately 2.3 million clones, with 90% to 95% observed a single time. The sample was naive CD4+ T cells from PBMCs. Described subset: CD45RA+ positively selected. The receptors shown here come from a man aged 18 to 30 in good health. Some clones in this sample may be carry-over from other donors' samples.

This chain links TRBV6-6 with TRBJ1-1; D gene unclear. Germline lookup yields CDR1 MNHNY and CDR2 SVGAGI (reference sequence). The CDR3 runs 12 residues. The ends were cut back, 0 bases at V and 4 bases at J, with 3 bases in the middle. CDR3 in amino acids: CASSYSSTEAFF. In DNA form, the CDR3 reads TGTGCCAGCAGTTACTCGTCCACTGAAGCTTTCTTT.

The chain has TRBV2 and TRBJ2-7; D call uncertain. Per the germline V gene, CDR1 is SNHLY and CDR2 is FYNNEI. This CDR3 is built from 12 residues. V was pared by 5 bases and J by 0 bases, with 5 bases between. CDR3 region: CASSTSSYEQYF. For the CDR3, the DNA is TGTGCCAGCAGTACGAGCTCCTACGAGCAGTACTTC.

The chain uses TRBV9 and TRBJ2-2; 8 nucleotides align to TRBD1. Germline CDR1 SGDLS, CDR2 YYNGEE. Trimming took 4 bases from V and 2 from J; bases not matched to a gene: 10. The CDR3 totals 17 residues. The CDR3 nucleotides are TGTGCCAGCAGCCCCAGACTGGGGACAGGAAACACCGGGGAGCTGTTTTTT. Its protein is CASSPRLGTGNTGELFF. Full variable domain (remainder filled in from reference TRBV9 and TRBJ2-2): DSGVTQTPKHLITATGQRVTLRCSPRSGDLSVYWYQQSLDQGLQFLIQYYNGEERAKGNILERFSAQQFPDLHSELNLSSLELGDSALYFCASSPRLGTGNTGELFFGEGSRLTVL.

About this clone: Other nucleotide sequences from this sample produce the same CDR3. The V gene is TRBV6-1, the J gene TRBJ2-6; TRBD1 aligns across 7 bases. The CDR3 length is 15 residues. Per the germline V gene, CDR1 is MNHNS and CDR2 is SASEGT. The V gene end was trimmed by 4 bases and the J gene end by 2 bases; junction bases not matched to a gene: 2. CDR3 loop: CASSVQGAGANVLTF. In nucleotides, the CDR3 is TGTGCCAGCAGTGTCCAGGGGGCTGGGGCCAACGTCCTGACTTTC.

The chain links TRBV25-1 to TRBJ2-3; 8 bases are a match to TRBD2. Germline V gene data show CDR1 as MGHDK and CDR2 as SYGVNS. V dropped 4 bases and J dropped 4; count of bases not matched to a gene: 10. This CDR3 region has 16 residues. Written as DNA, the CDR3 is TGTGCCAGCAGTGCCTCACTAGCGGAGGCCGCAGATACGCAGTATTTT. This sequence encodes CASSASLAEAADTQYF.

CDR3 protein: CASSGLQDFTDTQYF. CDR3 DNA sequence: TGTGCCAGCAGTGGGTTACAGGACTTCACAGATACGCAGTATTTT. This chain joins TRBV25-1 and TRBJ2-3, with D possibly called TRBD1 or TRBD2 (5 bases each). V gave up 4 bases and J gave up 2 bases, with 13 bases separating them. There are 15 residues in the CDR3. Germline V gene sequence: CDR1 MGHDK, CDR2 SYGVNS.

This clone was counted a single time. Other DNA sequences of this sample code for an identical CDR3. The chain joins TRBV7-2 to TRBJ2-5; no clear D. The V and J ends lost 4 bases and 0 bases respectively, with 3 bases between them. The CDR3 extends over 12 amino acids. Germline CDR1 and CDR2: SGHTA and FQGNSA. The CDR3 loop reads CASSSYQETQYF. CDR3 DNA sequence: TGTGCCAGCAGCTCGTACCAAGAGACCCAGTACTTC.

With respect to this clone: At one boundary the junction diverges from the germline segment, which might be a read error. The gene calls are TRBV7-9 and TRBJ1-2; D unresolved. Germline CDR1 SEHNR, CDR2 FQNEAQ (reference sequence). The CDR3 is made up of 8 amino acids. The CDR3 coding sequence is TGTGCCAGCGGACCCTTATCCTTC. Translating it yields CASGPLSF.

The V call is TRBV21-1, the J call TRBJ2-7; the table assigns TRBD1, which was not confirmed against the DNA. TRBV21-1 is termed a pseudogene. The CDR3 sequence is 15 residues long. The CDR3 DNA reads as TGTGCCAGCAAATCGAGGGACAGGGTGTTTCCCGAGCAGTACTTC. Residues: CASKSRDRVFPEQYF.

CDR3: CATSTSDRVGGQPQHF. CDR3 DNA: TGTGCCACCAGCACCTCAGACAGGGTTGGAGGCCAGCCCCAGCATTTT. The chain combines TRBV15 with TRBJ1-5; TRBD1 matches 7 bases. V was clipped by 4 bases and J by 7 bases; unmatched bases: 13. The germline V gene encodes CDR1 LNHNV and CDR2 YYDKDF (reference sequence). CDR3 size: 16 residues.

V gene TRBV5-1 combines with J gene TRBJ2-1; a weak D match, TRBD2 (6 bases). This CDR3 contains 14 residues. The ends were cut back, 0 bases at V and 9 bases at J, with 13 bases in the middle. Per the germline V gene, CDR1 is SGHRS and CDR2 is YFSETQ. CDR3 in amino acids: CASSLDGGSGEQFF. In nucleotides, the CDR3 is TGCGCCAGCAGCTTGGATGGGGGGTCCGGTGAGCAGTTCTTC.

The chain has TRBV28 and TRBJ2-3; 7 bases map to TRBD2. V gave up 3 bases and J gave up 2 bases; unmatched junction bases: 11. The germline V gene encodes CDR1 MDHEN and CDR2 SYDVKM. The CDR3 runs 17 residues. CDR3 nucleotides: TGTGCCAGCAGTTTTAGCGCGGGAGCGTACGACACAGATACGCAGTATTTT. Encoded protein: CASSFSAGAYDTDTQYF.

V usage is TRBV28 and J usage is TRBJ2-1; 14 bases are shared with TRBD2. The CDR3 is 15 residues long. V shed 6 bases and J 8 bases; nucleotides not matched to a gene: 6. Germline values: CDR1 MDHEN, CDR2 SYDVKM. The CDR3: CASSRTSGRLDEQFF. CDR3 coding DNA: TGTGCCAGCAGCCGGACTAGCGGGAGGTTGGATGAGCAGTTCTTC. Supplemented by reference TRBV28 and TRBJ2-1, the full variable domain reads DVKVTQSSRYLVKRTGEKVFLECVQDMDHENMFWYRQDPGLGLRLIYFSYDVKMKEKGDIPEGYSVSREKKERFSLILESASTNQTSMYLCASSRTSGRLDEQFFGPGTRLTVL.

CDR3 coding DNA: TGTGCCAGCAGTGAACGCGGGAGATCATATGGCTACACCTTC. This translates into CASSERGRSYGYTF. J is TRBJ1-2 and V is TRBV6-1; no clear D gene. V lost 2 bases and J lost 5, with 12 bases in between. This CDR3 has 14 residues. Germline values: CDR1 MNHNS, CDR2 SASEGT.

The CDR3 DNA sequence: TGTGCCAGCATTTACACCGGGACAGGGCGGATTAGAAGCACTGAAGCTTTCTTT. This sequence encodes CASIYTGTGRIRSTEAFF. V usage is TRBV28 and J usage is TRBJ1-1; 9 positions match TRBD1. V dropped 7 bases and J dropped 4; count of bases not matched to a gene: 19. This CDR3 region has 18 residues. CDR1 and CDR2 from the germline V gene are MDHEN and SYDVKM.

This clone has only a few counts. The gene calls are TRBV7-9 and TRBJ1-4; perhaps TRBD1 as D (6 bases). This CDR3 contains 13 residues. Trimming removed 6 bases from V and 5 bases from J, with 10 bases in between. Germline loops: CDR1 SEHNR, CDR2 FQNEAQ (reference sequence). The chain's CDR3 is CASRKGDNEKLFF. CDR3 nucleotides: TGTGCCAGCAGAAAGGGGGACAATGAAAAACTGTTTTTT.

The J gene is TRBJ1-1, the V gene TRBV7-9; 9 nucleotides line up with TRBD1. There are 15 residues in the CDR3. The germline V gene has CDR1 SEHNR and CDR2 FQNEAQ (reference sequence). With V trimmed by 3 bases and J by 5 bases, 7 bases remained unmatched. The CDR3 loop reads CASSFRQGGSTEAFF. The CDR3 DNA is TGTGCCAGCAGCTTCCGACAGGGGGGAAGTACTGAAGCTTTCTTT.

Note on this clone: Other DNA sequences in this specimen translate into the identical CDR3. The V call is TRBV9, the J call TRBJ2-3, with 10 bases aligning to TRBD2. The trim removed 4 bases at V and 5 bases at J, leaving 7 bases unmatched. The germline CDR1 and CDR2 sequences are SGDLS and YYNGEE. This CDR3 spans 15 amino acids. The CDR3 nucleotides read TGTGCCAGCAGCCTGAGCGGGAGGGCTGGAGATACGCAGTATTTT. It is translated as CASSLSGRAGDTQYF.

The rearrangement links TRBV28 to TRBJ2-3, with 13 nucleotides matching TRBD2. The CDR3 extends over 22 amino acids. CDR1 MDHEN and CDR2 SYDVKM come from the germline V gene. The V and J ends lost 3 bases and 2 bases, in that order; junction bases with no gene match: 20. The CDR3 region has the DNA TGTGCCAGCAGTTTCGGTTACTGGAGACTAGCGGGAGGTAAACCTACCACAGATACGCAGTATTTT. It codes for CASSFGYWRLAGGKPTTDTQYF.

The V gene is TRBV5-1, the J gene TRBJ2-3, with D perhaps given as TRBD1 or TRBD2 (6 bases each). The CDR3 is 15 residues long. In germline, CDR1 is SGHRS, CDR2 YFSETQ. V lost 0 bases to trimming and J lost 4 bases, with 12 bases between them. For the CDR3, the DNA is TGCGCCAGCAGCTTGGCAGGGGACTCGTCAGATACGCAGTATTTT. It translates to CASSLAGDSSDTQYF. Full variable domain (rest looked up from reference TRBV5-1 and TRBJ2-3): KAGVTQTPRYLIKTRGQQVTLSCSPISGHRSVSWYQQTPGQGLQFLFEYFSETQRNKGNFPGRFSGRQFSNSRSEMNVSTLELGDSALYLCASSLAGDSSDTQYFGPGTRLTVL.

The chain employs TRBV5-5 and TRBJ1-1; possibly TRBD1 for D (5 bases). Germline CDR1 is SGHKS and CDR2 is YYEKEE (reference sequence). Deletions cut 4 bases from V and 0 bases from J, with 10 bases between. The CDR3 is 14 residues long. CDR3 sequence (DNA): TGTGCCAGCAGCCGACAGAGTTTGAACACTGAAGCTTTCTTT. This translates into CASSRQSLNTEAFF.

V gene TRBV5-5 combines with J gene TRBJ2-1; 10 bases line up with TRBD1. J lost 7 bases, V lost 4 bases, and 8 bases had no gene match. The CDR3 length is 15 residues. Germline V gene data show CDR1 as SGHKS and CDR2 as YYEKEE (reference sequence). This CDR3 is CASSALGQGGNEQFF. CDR3 nucleotides: TGTGCCAGCAGCGCCCTAGGACAGGGGGGAAATGAGCAGTTCTTC.

The chain combines TRBV5-6 with TRBJ2-5; D remains unclear. Germline-derived CDR1 and CDR2 are SGHDT and YYEEEE. The length of the CDR3 is 14 residues. V lost 4 bases and J 3 bases, leaving 13 bases between the germline ends. This CDR3 is CASSPLFAEETQYF. DNA of the CDR3: TGTGCCAGCAGCCCCCTGTTTGCGGAAGAGACCCAGTACTTC.

The V gene is TRBV6-5, the J gene TRBJ1-2; possible D gene TRBD1, 5 bases. Germline CDR1 reads MNHEY; CDR2 reads SVGAGI. V was clipped by 2 bases and J by 6 bases, with 13 bases between them. This CDR3 spans 14 amino acids. CDR3 coding DNA: TGTGCCAGCAGTTACGACCAGGGTCGCGATGGCTACACCTTC. Residues: CASSYDQGRDGYTF.

The V call is TRBV7-3, the J call TRBJ1-2; TRBD1 matches at 8 bases. Trimming removed 3 bases from V and 7 bases from J; junction bases left unmatched: 19. Per germline, CDR1 SGHTA and CDR2 FQGTGA. The CDR3 runs 18 residues. The CDR3 bases are TGTGCCAGCAGCTTCTTTTGGGCGCGGACAGGGCAGTGCTTTGGCTACACCTTC. This encodes CASSFFWARTGQCFGYTF. Full variable domain (rest looked up from reference TRBV7-3 and TRBJ1-2): GAGVSQTPSNKVTEKGKYVELRCDPISGHTALYWYRQSLGQGPEFLIYFQGTGAADDSGLPNDRFFAVRPEGSVSTLKIQRTERGDSAVYLCASSFFWARTGQCFGYTFGSGTRLTVV.

Worth noting for this clone: This same CDR3 is encoded by further DNA sequences in the sample. The rearrangement links TRBV20-1 to TRBJ1-1, with a weak D call TRBD1 (5 bases). Germline V gene sequence: CDR1 DFQATT, CDR2 SNEGSKA (reference sequence). Trimming shortened V by 6 bases and J by 5 bases, and 7 bases separated the two germline ends. The CDR3 totals 10 residues. The CDR3 loop reads CSARGTEAFF. The CDR3 DNA sequence: TGCAGTGCAAGGGGAACTGAAGCTTTCTTT.

The gene calls are TRBV27 and TRBJ2-5; D possibly uses TRBD1 or TRBD2 (5 bases each). From germline, CDR1 is MNHEY and CDR2 SMNVEV (reference sequence). V was shortened by 3 bases and J by 5 bases, with 13 bases between the two germline ends. The CDR3 contains 14 residues. The CDR3 DNA is TGTGCCAGCAGTTTGACAGCGGAGCGGGAGACCCAGTACTTC. It is translated as CASSLTAERETQYF.

The gene calls are TRBV29-1 and TRBJ1-1; 9 bases are a match to TRBD1. V was clipped by 7 bases and J by 5 bases; unmatched bases: 11. The CDR3 loop spans 14 amino acids. The V gene's germline CDR1 is SQVTM and CDR2 ANQGSEA. The CDR3 here is CSALDRGDGTEAFF. CDR3 DNA: TGCAGCGCCTTGGACAGGGGAGATGGAACTGAAGCTTTCTTT.

The gene calls are TRBV10-3 and TRBJ2-5; the D gene is possibly TRBD2 (6 bases). Trimming stripped 3 bases from V and 4 bases from J, with 15 bases between. The CDR3 length is 15 residues. Germline V gives CDR1 ENHRY, CDR2 SYGVKD. CDR3 sequence: CAISEAEGRAETQYF. The CDR3 region has the DNA TGTGCCATCAGTGAAGCGGAGGGAAGGGCAGAGACCCAGTACTTC.

The chain combines TRBV19 with TRBJ2-7; D is possibly TRBD2 (6 bases). Per the germline V gene, CDR1 is LNHDA and CDR2 is SQIVND (reference sequence). This CDR3 spans 12 amino acids. V was trimmed by 6 bases and J by 6 bases, leaving 12 bases between them. CDR3 loop: CASSPQAGEQYF. CDR3 nucleotides: TGTGCCAGTAGCCCACAAGCGGGCGAGCAGTACTTC.

This clone was seen only a few times. CDR3 bases: TGCGCCAGCAGCAGGGTGAACACTGAAGCTTTCTTT. Its protein is CASSRVNTEAFF. The chain carries TRBV5-1 and TRBJ1-1, with D hard to call. Trimming cost V 4 bases and J 0 bases, with 4 bases left between them. The CDR3 totals 12 residues. CDR1 is SGHRS, CDR2 YFSETQ, per germline.

This rearrangement joins TRBV5-1 to TRBJ2-2, with 12 nucleotides matching TRBD1. Germline CDR1 reads SGHRS; CDR2 reads YFSETQ. The CDR3 has 19 amino acids. V was clipped by 4 bases and J by 4 bases; unmatched bases: 14. The CDR3 spells CASSPPGTGGEKGTGELFF. CDR3 nucleotide sequence: TGCGCCAGCAGCCCGCCGGGGACAGGGGGCGAGAAGGGCACCGGGGAGCTGTTTTTT.